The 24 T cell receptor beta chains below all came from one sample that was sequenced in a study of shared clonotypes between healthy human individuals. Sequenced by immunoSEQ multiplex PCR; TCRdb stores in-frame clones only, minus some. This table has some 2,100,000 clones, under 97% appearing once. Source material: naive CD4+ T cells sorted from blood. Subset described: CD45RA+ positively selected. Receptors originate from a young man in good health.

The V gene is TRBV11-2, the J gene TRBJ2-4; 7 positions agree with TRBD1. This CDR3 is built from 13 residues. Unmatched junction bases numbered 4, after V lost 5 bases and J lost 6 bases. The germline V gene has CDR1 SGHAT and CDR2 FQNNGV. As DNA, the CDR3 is TGTGCCAGCAGCCCGGGACAGCGAAACATTCAGTACTTC. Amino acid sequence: CASSPGQRNIQYF.

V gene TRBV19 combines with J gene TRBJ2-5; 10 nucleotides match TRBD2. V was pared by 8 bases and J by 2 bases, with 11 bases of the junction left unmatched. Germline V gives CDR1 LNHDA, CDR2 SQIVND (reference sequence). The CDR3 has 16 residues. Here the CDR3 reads CASSRAGGKPQETQYF. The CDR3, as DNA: TGTGCCAGTTCCCGAGCGGGAGGGAAACCACAAGAGACCCAGTACTTC.

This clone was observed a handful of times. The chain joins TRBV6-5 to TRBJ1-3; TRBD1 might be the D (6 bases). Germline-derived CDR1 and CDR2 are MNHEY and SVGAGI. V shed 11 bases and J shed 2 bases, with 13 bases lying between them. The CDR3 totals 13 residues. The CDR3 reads CAVRTGPGNTIYF. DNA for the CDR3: TGTGCCGTCCGAACAGGGCCTGGAAACACCATATATTTT.

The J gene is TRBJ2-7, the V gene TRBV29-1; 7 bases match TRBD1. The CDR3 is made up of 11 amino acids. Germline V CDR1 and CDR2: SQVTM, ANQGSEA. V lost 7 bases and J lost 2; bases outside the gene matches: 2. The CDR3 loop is CSGTGTYEQYF. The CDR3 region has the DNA TGCAGCGGGACAGGCACCTACGAGCAGTACTTC.

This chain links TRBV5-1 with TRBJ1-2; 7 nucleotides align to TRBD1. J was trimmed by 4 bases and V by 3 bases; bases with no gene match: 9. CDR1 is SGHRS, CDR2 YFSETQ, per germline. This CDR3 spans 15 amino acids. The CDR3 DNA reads TGCGCCAGCAGCTCGGAACCGGGACAGCCCTATGGCTACACCTTC. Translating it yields CASSSEPGQPYGYTF.

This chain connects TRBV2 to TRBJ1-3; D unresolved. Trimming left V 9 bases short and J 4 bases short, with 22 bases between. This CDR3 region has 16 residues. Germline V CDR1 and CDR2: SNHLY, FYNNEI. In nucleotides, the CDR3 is TGTGCCAGTCCGGGCCTCGGGAATCCAGCGGGAAACACCATATATTTT. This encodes CASPGLGNPAGNTIYF.

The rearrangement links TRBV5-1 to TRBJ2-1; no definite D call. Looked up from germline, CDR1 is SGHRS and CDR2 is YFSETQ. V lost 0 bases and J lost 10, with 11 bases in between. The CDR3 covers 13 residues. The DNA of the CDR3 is TGCGCCAGCAGCTTGGAGCTTCTCCAGGAGCAGTTCTTC. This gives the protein CASSLELLQEQFF.

The CDR3 sequence: CASSQELVEEKLFF. The CDR3, as DNA: TGTGCCAGCAGCCAAGAACTTGTAGAGGAAAAACTGTTTTTT. This chain links TRBV14 with TRBJ1-4; unclear D gene. In germline, CDR1 is SGHDN, CDR2 FVKESK. The CDR3 loop spans 14 amino acids. The V and J ends lost 0 bases and 8 bases respectively, with 10 bases between them. Combining the CDR3 with reference TRBV14 and TRBJ1-4 gives the whole variable domain EAGVTQFPSHSVIEKGQTVTLRCDPISGHDNLYWYRRVMGKEIKFLLHFVKESKQDESGMPNNRFLAERTGGTYSTLKVQPAELEDSGVYFCASSQELVEEKLFFGSGTQLSVL.

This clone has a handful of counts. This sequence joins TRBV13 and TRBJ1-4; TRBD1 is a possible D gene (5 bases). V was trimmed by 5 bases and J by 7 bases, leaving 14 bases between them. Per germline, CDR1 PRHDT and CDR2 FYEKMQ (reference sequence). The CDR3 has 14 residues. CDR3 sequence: CASSTGQWGEKLFF. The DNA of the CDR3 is TGTGCCAGCAGCACCGGACAATGGGGTGAAAAACTGTTTTTT.

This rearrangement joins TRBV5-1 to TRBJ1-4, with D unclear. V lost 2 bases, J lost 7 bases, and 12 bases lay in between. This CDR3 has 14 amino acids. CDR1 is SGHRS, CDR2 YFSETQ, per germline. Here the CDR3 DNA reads TGCGCCAGCAGCTTCACGGAGGGATCTGAAAAACTGTTTTTT. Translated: CASSFTEGSEKLFF. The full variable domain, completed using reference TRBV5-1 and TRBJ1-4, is KAGVTQTPRYLIKTRGQQVTLSCSPISGHRSVSWYQQTPGQGLQFLFEYFSETQRNKGNFPGRFSGRQFSNSRSEMNVSTLELGDSALYLCASSFTEGSEKLFFGSGTQLSVL.

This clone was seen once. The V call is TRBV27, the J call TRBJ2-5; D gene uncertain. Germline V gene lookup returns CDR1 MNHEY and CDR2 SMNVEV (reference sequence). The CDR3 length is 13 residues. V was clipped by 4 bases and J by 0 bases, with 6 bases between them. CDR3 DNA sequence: TGTGCCAGCAGTTCCCCCTACCAAGAGACCCAGTACTTC. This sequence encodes CASSSPYQETQYF.

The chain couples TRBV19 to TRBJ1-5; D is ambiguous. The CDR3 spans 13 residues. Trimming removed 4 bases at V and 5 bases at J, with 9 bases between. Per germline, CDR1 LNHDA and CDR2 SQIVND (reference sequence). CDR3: CASSTNKDQPQHF. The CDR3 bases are TGTGCCAGTAGTACAAACAAGGATCAGCCCCAGCATTTT. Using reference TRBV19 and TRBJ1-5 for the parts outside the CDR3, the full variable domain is DGGITQSPKYLFRKEGQNVTLSCEQNLNHDAMYWYRQDPGQGLRLIYYSQIVNDFQKGDIAEGYSVSREKKESFPLTVTSAQKNPTAFYLCASSTNKDQPQHFGDGTRLSIL.

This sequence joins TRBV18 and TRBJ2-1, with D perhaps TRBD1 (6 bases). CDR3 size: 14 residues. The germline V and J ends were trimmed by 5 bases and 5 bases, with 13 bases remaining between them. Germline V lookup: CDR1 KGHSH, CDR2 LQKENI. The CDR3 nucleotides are TGTGCCAGCTCAGACAGGTCGGATCACAATGAGCAGTTCTTC. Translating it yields CASSDRSDHNEQFF.

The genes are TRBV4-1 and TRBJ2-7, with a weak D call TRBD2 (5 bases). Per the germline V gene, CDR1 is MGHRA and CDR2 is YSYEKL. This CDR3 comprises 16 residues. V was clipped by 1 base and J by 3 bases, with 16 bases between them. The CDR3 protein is CASSQGRAGVVYEQYF. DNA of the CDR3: TGCGCCAGCAGCCAAGGCCGGGCCGGGGTCGTCTACGAGCAGTACTTC.

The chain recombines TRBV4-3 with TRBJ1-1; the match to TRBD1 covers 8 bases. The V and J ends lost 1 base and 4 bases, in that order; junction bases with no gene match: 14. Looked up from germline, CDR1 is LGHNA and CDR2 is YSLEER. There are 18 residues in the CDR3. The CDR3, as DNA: TGCGCCAGCAGCCAAGCCTCTGCCCAGGGGGCGATGGGCACTGAAGCTTTCTTT. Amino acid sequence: CASSQASAQGAMGTEAFF.

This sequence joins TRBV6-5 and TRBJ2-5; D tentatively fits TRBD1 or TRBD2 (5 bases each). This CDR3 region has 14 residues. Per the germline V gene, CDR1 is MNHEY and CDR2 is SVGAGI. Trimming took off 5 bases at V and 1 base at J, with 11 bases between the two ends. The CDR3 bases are TGTGCCAGCAGTACCGGGGCACTCCAAGAGACCCAGTACTTC. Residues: CASSTGALQETQYF.

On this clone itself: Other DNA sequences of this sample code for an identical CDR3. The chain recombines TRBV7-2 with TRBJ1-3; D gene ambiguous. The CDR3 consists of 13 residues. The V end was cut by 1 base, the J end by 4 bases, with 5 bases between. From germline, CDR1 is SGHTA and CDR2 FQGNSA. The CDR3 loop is CASSLGGGNTIYF. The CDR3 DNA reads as TGTGCCAGCAGCTTAGGAGGGGGAAACACCATATATTTT.

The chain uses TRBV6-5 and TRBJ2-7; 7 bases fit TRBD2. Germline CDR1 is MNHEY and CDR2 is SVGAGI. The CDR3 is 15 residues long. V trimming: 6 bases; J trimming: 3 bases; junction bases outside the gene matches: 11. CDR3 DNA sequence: TGTGCCAGCAGCCGGGGGGTGGGGAACCTCTACGAGCAGTACTTC. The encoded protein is CASSRGVGNLYEQYF.

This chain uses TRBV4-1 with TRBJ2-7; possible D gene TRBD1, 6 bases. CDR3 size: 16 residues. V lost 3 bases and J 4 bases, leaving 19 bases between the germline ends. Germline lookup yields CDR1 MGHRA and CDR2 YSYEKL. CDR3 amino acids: CASSHNQQGLGYEQYF. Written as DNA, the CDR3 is TGCGCCAGCAGCCACAACCAGCAGGGGCTGGGTTACGAGCAGTACTTC.

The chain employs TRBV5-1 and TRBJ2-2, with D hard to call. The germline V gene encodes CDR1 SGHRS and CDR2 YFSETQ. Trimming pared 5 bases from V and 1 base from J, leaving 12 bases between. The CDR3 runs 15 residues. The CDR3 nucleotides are TGCGCCAGCAGGTTGACACCTCTGAACACCGGGGAGCTGTTTTTT. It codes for CASRLTPLNTGELFF.

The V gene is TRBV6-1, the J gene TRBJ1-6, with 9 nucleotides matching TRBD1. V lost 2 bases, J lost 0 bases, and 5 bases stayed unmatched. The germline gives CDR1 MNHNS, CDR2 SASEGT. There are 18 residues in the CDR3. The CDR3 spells CASSEYKDRGSYNSPLHF. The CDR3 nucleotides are TGTGCCAGCAGTGAATATAAGGACAGGGGCTCCTATAATTCACCCCTCCACTTT.

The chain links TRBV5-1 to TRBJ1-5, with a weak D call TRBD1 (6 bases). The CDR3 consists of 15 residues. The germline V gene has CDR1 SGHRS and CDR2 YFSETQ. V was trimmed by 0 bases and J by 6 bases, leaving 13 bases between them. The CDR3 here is CASSLGPEGGQPQHF. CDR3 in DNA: TGCGCCAGCAGCTTGGGCCCCGAGGGGGGTCAGCCCCAGCATTTT.

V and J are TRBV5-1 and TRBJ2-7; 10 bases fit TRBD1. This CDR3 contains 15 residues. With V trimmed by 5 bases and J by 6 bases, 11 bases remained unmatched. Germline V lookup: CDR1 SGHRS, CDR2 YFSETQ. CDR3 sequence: CASSTGQGTVGEQYF. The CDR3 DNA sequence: TGCGCCAGCAGTACGGGACAGGGGACGGTAGGCGAGCAGTACTTC.

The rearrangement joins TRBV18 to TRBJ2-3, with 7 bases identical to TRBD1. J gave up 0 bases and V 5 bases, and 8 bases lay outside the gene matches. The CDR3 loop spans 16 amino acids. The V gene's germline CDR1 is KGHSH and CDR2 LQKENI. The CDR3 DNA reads TGTGCCAGCTCAAAAACCGACAGGGTTAGCACAGATACGCAGTATTTT. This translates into CASSKTDRVSTDTQYF.